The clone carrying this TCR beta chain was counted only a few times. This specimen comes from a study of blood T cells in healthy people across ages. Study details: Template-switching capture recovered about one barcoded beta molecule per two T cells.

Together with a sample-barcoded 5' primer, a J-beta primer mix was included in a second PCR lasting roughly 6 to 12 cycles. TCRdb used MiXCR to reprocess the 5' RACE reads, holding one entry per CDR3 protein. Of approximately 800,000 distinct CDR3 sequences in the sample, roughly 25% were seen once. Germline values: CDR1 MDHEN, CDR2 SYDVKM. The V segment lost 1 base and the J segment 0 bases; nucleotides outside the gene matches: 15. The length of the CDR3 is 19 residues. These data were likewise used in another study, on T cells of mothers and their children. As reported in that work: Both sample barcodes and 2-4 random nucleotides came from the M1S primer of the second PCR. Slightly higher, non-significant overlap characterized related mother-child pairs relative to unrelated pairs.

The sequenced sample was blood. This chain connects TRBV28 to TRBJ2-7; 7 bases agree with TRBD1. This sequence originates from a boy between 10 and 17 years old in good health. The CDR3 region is CASSLSWTGTEFHSYEQYF. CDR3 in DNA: TGTGCCAGCAGTTTATCGTGGACCGGGACAGAGTTCCACTCCTACGAGCAGTACTTC.